This T cell receptor (beta chain) was found in a study of blood T cell repertoires in COVID-19. The method was immunoSEQ multiplex PCR; TCRdb's version includes in-frame clones alone and lacks a portion of them. The profile covers roughly 100,000 clones, with almost 85% appearing a single time and over 9.5% taken by the ten largest. CDR1 is SGHAT, CDR2 FQDESV, per germline (reference sequence). The trim removed 2 bases at V and 3 bases at J, leaving 1 base unmatched. The CDR3 spans 13 residues. Source material: peripheral blood. This chain connects TRBV11-1 to TRBJ2-7; 7 nucleotides align to TRBD1. This receptor was taken from a man aged 40-50 years with active or convalescent COVID-19. The CDR3 sequence: CASSLYRGYEQYF. The CDR3, as DNA: TGTGCCAGCAGCTTATACAGGGGCTACGAGCAGTACTTC.